The rows below give T cell receptor beta chains drawn from one sample of a study of tumor-infiltrating lymphocytes in localized non-small cell lung cancer. The repertoire was sequenced with immunoSEQ multiplex PCR; TCRdb's copy has only in-frame clones and lacks some. The table has thousands of clones, around 77% seen once. What was sequenced was lung tumor tissue. The receptors come from a human donor with non-small cell lung cancer. Both conserved end residues are part of each CDR3. A D gene is named only where the DNA matches it firmly. Clone size is not always given. Where it is, it says once, few, many or a class for expanded clones.

>TRBV5-1|15|TRBJ2-2|once|-
TGCGCCAGCAGATTGACCGCGGGAAACACCGGGGAGCTGTTTTTT
CASRLTAGNTGELFF
>TRBV7-6|15|TRBJ1-3|-|-
TGTGCCAGCAGCTCCCCGTCCAGCTCTGGAAACACCATATATTTT
CASSSPSSSGNTIYF
>TRBV7-7|14|TRBJ2-1|-|-
TGTGCCAGCAGCTTACCGGGGGCCTACAATGAGCAGTTCTTC
CASSLPGAYNEQFF
>TRBV5-1|15|TRBJ2-7|-|TRBD1
TGCGCCAGCAGCTCCCCGGGGCAGGGGGTATACGAGCAGTACTTC
CASSSPGQGVYEQYF
>TRBV7-9|14|TRBJ1-2|-|-
TGTGCCAGCAGCTTAGAGGGGAGATCCTATGGCTACACCTTC
CASSLEGRSYGYTF
>TRBV6-5|14|TRBJ2-7|once|-
TGTGCCAGCAGTTTGGGCAGGTCTCACTACGAGCAGTACTTC
CASSLGRSHYEQYF
>TRBV6-6|14|TRBJ1-4|once|TRBD1
TGTGCCAGCAGTTTTACAGGGGCGAATGAAAAACTGTTTTTT
CASSFTGANEKLFF
>TRBV7-8|11|TRBJ2-7|-|-
TGTGCCAGCAGCGAGGGATACGAGCAGTACTTC
CASSEGYEQYF
>TRBV2|14|TRBJ1-4|-|-
TGTGCCAGCAGTGGACCAGACGGTAATGAAAAACTGTTTTTT
CASSGPDGNEKLFF
>TRBV6-4|15|TRBJ2-1|-|TRBD2
TGTGCCAGCTCCTTGACTAGCGGGCCTTACAATGAGCAGTTCTTC
CASSLTSGPYNEQFF